This T cell receptor beta chain was captured by sequencing in a study of T cell responses to AZD1222 COVID-19 vaccine. Study-level information: Some second doses came at about 4 weeks and others at about 12 weeks; these were pooled.

The method was immunoSEQ multiplex PCR; TCRdb's version includes in-frame clones alone and lacks a portion of them. Counted here are about 120,000 clones, over 75% occurring once; the ten biggest clones make up under 7%. J lost 4 bases, V lost 3 bases, and 3 bases had no gene match. Germline loops: CDR1 SGHNT, CDR2 YYREEE (reference sequence). CDR3 size: 14 residues. This chain links TRBV5-4 with TRBJ1-5; 8 nucleotides agree with TRBD1. The input for sequencing was peripheral blood, taken on day 0 of AZD1222 vaccination. The sequence was collected from an adult in good health. The CDR3: CASSSDRANQPQHF. The DNA for the CDR3 is TGTGCCAGCAGCTCGGACAGGGCGAATCAGCCCCAGCATTTT. Looking up the rest from reference TRBV5-4 and TRBJ1-5 gives the full variable domain: ETGVTQSPTHLIKTRGQQVTLRCSSQSGHNTVSWYQQALGQGPQFIFQYYREEENGRGNFPPRFSGLQFPNYSSELNVNALELDDSALYLCASSSDRANQPQHFGDGTRLSIL.